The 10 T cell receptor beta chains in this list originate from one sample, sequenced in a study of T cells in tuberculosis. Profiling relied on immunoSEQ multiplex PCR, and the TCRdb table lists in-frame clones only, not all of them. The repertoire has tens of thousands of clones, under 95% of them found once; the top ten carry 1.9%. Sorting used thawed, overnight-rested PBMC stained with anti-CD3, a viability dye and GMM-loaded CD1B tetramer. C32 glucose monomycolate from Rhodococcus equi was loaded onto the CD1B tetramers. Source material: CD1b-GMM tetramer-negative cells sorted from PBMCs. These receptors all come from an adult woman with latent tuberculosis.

For the CDR3, the DNA is TGTGCCAGCAGCTTGCACACAGGAGGGTGGTCCGGGGAGCTGTTTTTT. Translation: CASSLHTGGWSGELFF. V usage is TRBV5-6 and J usage is TRBJ2-2; perhaps TRBD2 as D (6 bases). Germline CDR1 is SGHDT and CDR2 is YYEEEE. This CDR3 is 16 amino acids long. V was trimmed by 1 base and J by 6 bases, leaving 16 bases between them.

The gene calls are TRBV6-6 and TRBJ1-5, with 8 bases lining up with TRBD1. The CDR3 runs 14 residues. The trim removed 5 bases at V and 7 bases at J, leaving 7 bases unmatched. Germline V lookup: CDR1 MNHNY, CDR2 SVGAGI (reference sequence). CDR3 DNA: TGTGCCAGCAGTCCCGGACAGGGTGACCAGCCCCAGCATTTT. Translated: CASSPGQGDQPQHF.

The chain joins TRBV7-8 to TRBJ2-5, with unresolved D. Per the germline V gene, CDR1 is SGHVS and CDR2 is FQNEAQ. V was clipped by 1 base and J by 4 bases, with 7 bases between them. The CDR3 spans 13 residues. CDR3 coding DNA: TGTGCCAGCAGCTTAGATATCAGAGAGACCCAGTACTTC. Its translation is CASSLDIRETQYF.

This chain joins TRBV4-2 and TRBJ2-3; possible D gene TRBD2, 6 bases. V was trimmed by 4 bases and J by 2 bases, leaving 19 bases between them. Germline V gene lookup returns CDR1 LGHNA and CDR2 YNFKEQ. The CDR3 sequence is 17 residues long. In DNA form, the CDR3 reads TGTGCCAGCAGCCGGTACGCGCGGGGTGGGGACACAGATACGCAGTATTTT. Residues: CASSRYARGGDTDTQYF.

The CDR3 protein is CASSLGTGRNIQYF. CDR3 DNA: TGTGCCAGCAGCTTAGGGACAGGGAGAAACATTCAGTACTTC. The chain joins TRBV7-9 to TRBJ2-4; TRBD1 matches 8 bases. This CDR3 contains 14 residues. Germline assignment: CDR1 SEHNR and CDR2 FQNEAQ (reference sequence). V gave up 1 base and J gave up 6 bases; unmatched junction bases: 2.

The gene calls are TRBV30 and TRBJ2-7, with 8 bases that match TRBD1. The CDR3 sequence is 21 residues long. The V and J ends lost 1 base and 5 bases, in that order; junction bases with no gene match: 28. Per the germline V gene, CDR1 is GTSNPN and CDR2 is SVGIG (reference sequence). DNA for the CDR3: TGTGCCTGGAGTGGGGCCAGGGGGCAATCGGCGTGGGGGGTGAGCCCCCACGAGCAGTACTTC. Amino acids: CAWSGARGQSAWGVSPHEQYF. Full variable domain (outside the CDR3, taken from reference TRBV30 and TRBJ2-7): SQTIHQWPATLVQPVGSPLSLECTVEGTSNPNLYWYRQAAGRGLQLLFYSVGIGQISSEVPQNLSASRPQDRQFILSSKKLLLSDSGFYLCAWSGARGQSAWGVSPHEQYFGPGTRLTVT.

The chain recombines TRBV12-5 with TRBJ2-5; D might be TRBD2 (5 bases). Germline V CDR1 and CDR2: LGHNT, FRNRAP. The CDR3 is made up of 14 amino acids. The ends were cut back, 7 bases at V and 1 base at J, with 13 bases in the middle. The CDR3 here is CASVLTSSQETQYF. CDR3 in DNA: TGTGCTAGTGTCCTCACTAGTAGCCAAGAGACCCAGTACTTC.

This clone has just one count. This CDR3 is CASSDRGPDNSPLHF. In DNA, the CDR3 is TGTGCCAGCAGTGACAGGGGGCCTGACAATTCACCCCTCCACTTT. The chain combines TRBV6-6 with TRBJ1-6, with 10 bases fitting TRBD1. Trimming took 5 bases from V and 7 from J; bases not matched to a gene: 5. This CDR3 is 15 amino acids long. CDR1 is MNHNY, CDR2 SVGAGI, per germline (reference sequence).

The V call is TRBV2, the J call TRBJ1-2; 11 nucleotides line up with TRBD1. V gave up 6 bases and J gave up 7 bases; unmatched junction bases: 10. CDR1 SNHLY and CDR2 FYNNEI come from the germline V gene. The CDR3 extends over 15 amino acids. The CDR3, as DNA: TGTGCCAGCAGAGACGGACAGGGGGCTGGGGGTGGCTACACCTTC. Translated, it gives CASRDGQGAGGGYTF.

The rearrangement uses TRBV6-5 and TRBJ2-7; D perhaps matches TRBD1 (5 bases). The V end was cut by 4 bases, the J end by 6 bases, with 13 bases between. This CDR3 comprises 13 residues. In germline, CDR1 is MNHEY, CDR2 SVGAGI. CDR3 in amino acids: CASSSSPGFEQYV. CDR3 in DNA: TGTGCCAGCAGTTCATCGCCAGGGTTCGAGCAGTACGTC.